These T cell receptor beta chains were read from a single sample in a study of T cells in Graves' hyperthyroidism and ophthalmopathy. TCRdb reprocessed the multiplex PCR reads with MiXCR, giving one entry per CDR3 protein. The table records approximately 370,000 distinct CDR3 sequences, roughly a sixth of them present only once. Material: blood. These receptors came from a woman in her twenties or thirties with Graves' hyperthyroidism that later progressed to Graves' ophthalmopathy. Each CDR3 is given with its conserved first and last residue. The D gene is left open where the match is weak. Size is omitted from some rows. Given values are once, few, many or a class for expanded clones.

TRBV12-3/TRBV12-4	many	TRBD2	TRBJ2-7	CASSLALLSGSEQYF	TGTGCCAGCAGTTTAGCGCTTCTTAGCGGGAGCGAGCAGTACTTC
TRBV6-1	many	TRBD1	TRBJ1-4	CASSSRDRASSGEKLFF	TGTGCCAGCAGTTCCCGGGACAGGGCAAGTAGTGGTGAAAAACTGTTTTTT
TRBV6-1	.	.	TRBJ2-3	CASSQSSKAASTDTQYF	TGTGCCAGCAGTCAATCATCAAAAGCGGCCTCCACAGATACGCAGTATTTT
TRBV7-2	.	.	TRBJ2-4	CASSFGGGSRAKNIQYF	TGTGCCAGCAGCTTCGGCGGGGGCTCCCGAGCCAAAAACATTCAGTACTTC
TRBV10-1	.	TRBD2	TRBJ2-5	CASSQGLAGKETQYF	TGCGCCAGCAGCCAGGGACTAGCGGGTAAAGAGACCCAGTACTTC
TRBV5-6	.	TRBD1	TRBJ2-1	CASSLAPGQGYNEQFF	TGTGCCAGCAGCTTGGCCCCGGGACAGGGGTACAATGAGCAGTTCTTC
TRBV11-2	many	.	TRBJ2-3	CASSALGGQYF	TGTGCCAGCAGCGCCCTCGGGGGGCAGTATTTT
TRBV5-6	.	.	TRBJ2-5	CASSLWMEGVEYF	TGTGCCAGCAGCTTGTGGATGGAGGGAGTGGAGTACTTC
TRBV20-1	.	.	TRBJ2-3	CSAIRHADTQYF	TGCAGTGCTATTAGGCACGCAGATACGCAGTATTTT
TRBV18	many	.	TRBJ2-1	CASSADTYNEQFF	TGTGCCAGCTCAGCGGACACCTACAATGAGCAGTTCTTC
TRBV7-2	many	.	TRBJ2-3	CANSLMAWVERARFSTDTQYF	TGTGCCAACAGCTTAATGGCCTGGGTGGAGCGAGCTAGGTTTAGCACAGATACGCAGTATTTT
TRBV9	many	TRBD2	TRBJ2-1	CASSVGGSGFNEQFF	TGTGCCAGCAGCGTAGGGGGTAGCGGGTTCAATGAGCAGTTCTTC
TRBV7-9	many	TRBD2	TRBJ2-5	CASSLGPAGSPQETQYF	TGTGCCAGCAGCTTAGGCCCAGCGGGGAGCCCACAAGAGACCCAGTACTTC
TRBV12-3/TRBV12-4	few	TRBD2	TRBJ2-7	CASSSSSGTLFEQYF	TGTGCCAGCAGTTCCAGCAGCGGGACTCTTTTTGAGCAGTACTTC
TRBV4-1	many	.	TRBJ2-3	CASSLGVADTDTQYF	TGCGCCAGCAGCCTCGGGGTAGCGGACACAGATACGCAGTATTTT
TRBV28	.	TRBD1	TRBJ1-5	CASSQGATFRQPQRF	TGTGCCAGCAGCCAGGGGGCTACCTTCCGTCAGCCCCAGCGTTTT
TRBV27	few	.	TRBJ1-6	CASSLSTNSPLHF	TGTGCCAGCAGTTTATCGACGAATTCACCCCTCCACTTT
TRBV12-3/TRBV12-4	once	.	TRBJ2-7	CASSSGEGTYEQYF	TGTGCCAGCAGTTCGGGAGAGGGGACCTACGAGCAGTACTTC
TRBV28	many	.	TRBJ1-4	CASSPEGGSEKLFF	TGTGCCAGCAGTCCGGAAGGGGGGAGTGAAAAACTGTTTTTT
TRBV27	.	.	TRBJ2-1	CASSSRDHPYNEQFF	TGTGCCAGCAGTTCCCGGGACCACCCCTACAATGAGCAGTTCTTC
TRBV7-9	few	.	TRBJ1-1	CASRVWTEAFF	TGTGCCAGCAGGGTATGGACTGAAGCTTTCTTT
TRBV7-9	many	.	TRBJ2-7	CASSLDLGYEQYF	TGTGCCAGCAGCTTAGACTTGGGCTACGAGCAGTACTTC
TRBV20-1	.	.	TRBJ2-1	CSATASGPEDEQSF	TGCAGTGCTACCGCGAGCGGGCCGGAGGATGAGCAGTCCTTC
TRBV13	many	TRBD2	TRBJ2-5	CASSTSSSGRGETQYF	TGTGCCAGCAGCACCAGCTCTAGCGGGAGGGGTGAGACCCAGTACTTC
TRBV7-6	few	TRBD1	TRBJ2-5	CATNRGPMPQYF	TGTGCCACCAACAGGGGACCGATGCCCCAGTACTTC
TRBV2	many	TRBD1	TRBJ1-1	CASTTGTGVSEAFF	TGTGCCAGCACAACCGGGACAGGCGTATCTGAAGCTTTCTTT
TRBV6-2/TRBV6-3	.	.	TRBJ2-3	CASTLRGQGITDTQYF	TGTGCCAGCACCCTACGGGGGCAGGGGATCACAGATACGCAGTATTTT
TRBV28	many	.	TRBJ2-1	CASSPLDSNEQFF	TGTGCCAGCAGCCCCCTCGACAGCAATGAGCAGTTCTTC
TRBV5-1	.	.	TRBJ2-7	CASSLSGVGEQYF	TGCGCCAGCAGCTTGTCGGGAGTAGGCGAGCAGTACTTC
TRBV20-1	.	.	TRBJ1-2	CSARGQPDGYTF	TGCAGTGCTAGAGGACAGCCTGACGGCTACACCTTC
TRBV15	.	.	TRBJ2-2	CATTITTANTGELFF	TGTGCCACCACCATTACAACAGCGAACACCGGGGAGCTGTTTTTT
TRBV27	.	.	TRBJ2-3	CASRETGFTDTQYF	TGTGCCAGCAGGGAGACAGGTTTCACAGATACGCAGTATTTT
TRBV6-1	.	.	TRBJ1-5	CASTEQGGNQPQHF	TGTGCCAGCACCGAGCAGGGCGGGAATCAGCCCCAGCATTTT
TRBV12-3/TRBV12-4	many	.	TRBJ2-6	CASSLDRLSSGANVLTF	TGTGCCAGCAGTTTAGACAGGCTAAGCTCTGGGGCCAACGTCCTGACTTTC
TRBV7-6	.	.	TRBJ1-1	CASSLGTFGTEAFF	TGTGCCAGCAGCTTAGGAACTTTTGGCACTGAAGCTTTCTTT
TRBV29-1	.	.	TRBJ2-2	CSIGYGVSDGGELFF	TGCAGCATTGGATACGGAGTTTCCGACGGCGGGGAGCTGTTTTTT
TRBV5-1	.	.	TRBJ2-7	CASSLAVGGYEQYF	TGCGCCAGCAGCTTGGCTGTCGGGGGCTACGAGCAGTACTTC
TRBV10-3	many	.	TRBJ1-4	CAIRDASNEKLFF	TGTGCCATCAGGGACGCATCCAATGAAAAACTGTTTTTT
TRBV12-3/TRBV12-4	.	.	TRBJ1-1	CASTSNWGKTEAFF	TGTGCCAGCACCTCAAACTGGGGGAAAACTGAAGCTTTCTTT
TRBV12-3/TRBV12-4	many	TRBD1	TRBJ1-5	CASSLTGVAQPQHF	TGTGCCAGCAGTTTAACAGGGGTGGCTCAGCCCCAGCATTTT
TRBV5-1	.	TRBD1	TRBJ2-2	CASSLGGGAITGELFF	TGCGCCAGCAGCTTGGGAGGGGGCGCGATTACCGGGGAGCTGTTTTTT
TRBV19	many	TRBD1	TRBJ1-5	CASSISQGASQPQHF	TGTGCCAGTAGTATTAGCCAGGGGGCCAGTCAGCCCCAGCATTTT
TRBV7-9	few	.	TRBJ2-6	CASSARGTAISGANVLTF	TGTGCCAGCAGCGCTCGCGGGACAGCCATCTCTGGGGCCAACGTCCTGACTTTC
TRBV15	few	TRBD1	TRBJ2-2	CATSRADRGYTGELFF	TGTGCCACCAGCAGAGCGGACAGGGGATACACCGGGGAGCTGTTTTTT
TRBV2	many	.	TRBJ1-5	CASNLLAVHSNQPQHF	TGTGCCAGCAACCTTTTGGCAGTCCATAGCAATCAGCCCCAGCATTTT
TRBV5-6	few	.	TRBJ1-4	CASSDGTRGEKLFF	TGTGCCAGCAGCGACGGGACTCGGGGGGAAAAACTGTTTTTT
TRBV12-3/TRBV12-4	few	.	TRBJ2-5	CASSPTDSLGETQYF	TGTGCCAGCAGTCCTACGGACAGTTTAGGGGAGACCCAGTACTTC
TRBV28	many	.	TRBJ2-7	CASTPGSGPAGEQYF	TGTGCCAGCACCCCTGGGTCCGGACCCGCCGGGGAGCAGTACTTC
TRBV18	many	.	TRBJ1-4	CASSPRSTDGEKLFF	TGTGCCAGCTCACCACGGTCTACGGATGGGGAAAAACTGTTTTTT
TRBV24-1	many	.	TRBJ1-2	CATRQTKATAHEKPYTF	TGTGCCACCAGACAGACTAAGGCGACAGCCCATGAGAAACCCTACACCTTC
TRBV12-5	.	.	TRBJ2-1	CASAGISYNEQFF	TGTGCTAGTGCGGGAATCTCCTACAATGAGCAGTTCTTC
TRBV11-2	.	.	TRBJ1-6	CASSLTPGGSSYNSPLHF	TGTGCCAGCAGCTTAACTCCCGGCGGGAGCTCCTATAATTCACCCCTCCACTTT
TRBV27	many	TRBD1	TRBJ1-2	CASSLTGPNYGYTF	TGTGCCAGCAGTTTGACAGGGCCCAACTATGGCTACACCTTC
TRBV10-2	many	TRBD1	TRBJ1-1	CASSEPDRANTEAFF	TGCGCCAGCAGTGAACCGGACAGGGCCAACACTGAAGCTTTCTTT